One and the same sample provided the 24 T cell receptor beta chains below, sequenced in a study of blood T cell repertoires in COVID-19. Data came from immunoSEQ multiplex PCR; TCRdb stores just in-frame clones and leaves some out. The table lists around 18,000 clones, 75% to 85% of them singletons. The sample was peripheral blood. The receptors were gathered from an elderly man with acute or convalescent COVID-19.

The rearrangement uses TRBV6-2 or TRBV6-3 and TRBJ1-2; D is uncertain. The V gene's germline CDR1 is MNHEY and CDR2 SVGEGT. This CDR3 spans 16 amino acids. V gave up 0 bases and J gave up 3 bases, with 14 bases separating them. This CDR3 reads CASSYSTPLDDYGYTF. In DNA form, the CDR3 reads TGTGCCAGCAGTTACTCGACCCCCCTAGATGACTATGGCTACACCTTC.

The J gene is TRBJ1-2, the V gene TRBV19, with 9 bases fitting TRBD1. This CDR3 spans 14 amino acids. Germline lookup yields CDR1 LNHDA and CDR2 SQIVND (reference sequence). J gave up 7 bases and V 3 bases, and 6 bases lay outside the gene matches. CDR3 bases: TGTGCCAGTAGTATTTCGGACAGGGGTTCTGGCTACACCTTC. Its translation is CASSISDRGSGYTF.

The V and J genes are TRBV3-1 (or the pseudogene TRBV3-2) and TRBJ1-6, with TRBD1 as a possible D gene (5 bases). V shed 6 bases and J shed 10 bases, with 16 bases lying between them. Germline loops: CDR1 LGHDT, CDR2 YNNKEL (reference sequence). The CDR3 covers 14 residues. Here the CDR3 DNA reads TGTGCCAGCAGTCAGACCGGGGGGGGATCACCCCTCCACTTT. Translated: CASSQTGGGSPLHF.

The chain recombines TRBV7-3 with TRBJ1-2, with D possibly matching TRBD1 (5 bases). The CDR3 consists of 15 residues. Germline V gene data show CDR1 as SGHTA and CDR2 as FQGTGA. Trimming cost V 5 bases and J 3 bases, with 16 bases left between them. The CDR3 sequence: CASSRDGAQDYGYTF. The CDR3 DNA reads as TGTGCCAGCAGCCGAGATGGGGCGCAGGACTATGGCTACACCTTC.

The rearrangement links TRBV2 to TRBJ1-3, with D maybe TRBD1 (6 bases). Trimming left V 6 bases short and J 2 bases short, with 11 bases between. The CDR3 is made up of 14 amino acids. CDR1 SNHLY and CDR2 FYNNEI come from the germline V gene. CDR3 DNA: TGTGCCAGCAGCCGGCAGGGGACTGGAAACACCATATATTTT. Amino acids: CASSRQGTGNTIYF.

This sequence joins TRBV27 and TRBJ2-1, with D maybe TRBD1 (5 bases). Trimming took off 5 bases at V and 6 bases at J, with 14 bases between the two ends. The germline gives CDR1 MNHEY, CDR2 SMNVEV (reference sequence). The CDR3 spans 14 residues. The CDR3 nucleotides are TGTGCCAGCAGTCTAAGGGGATCTCTCAATGAGCAGTTCTTC. Translating gives CASSLRGSLNEQFF.

The chain is built from TRBV7-2 and TRBJ1-5; D remains ambiguous. This CDR3 has 13 amino acids. Looked up from germline, CDR1 is SGHTA and CDR2 is FQGNSA. The germline V and J ends were trimmed by 5 bases and 2 bases, with 7 bases remaining between them. The CDR3 region is CASSPNGNQPQHF. The CDR3 DNA sequence: TGTGCCAGCAGCCCTAATGGCAATCAGCCCCAGCATTTT.

Relative to its sample, this clone is medium-sized. CDR3 coding DNA: TGCGCCAGCAGCCAAGAGGGGGGACGGATCACTGAAGCTTTCTTT. This encodes CASSQEGGRITEAFF. The genes are TRBV4-1 and TRBJ1-1; D perhaps matches TRBD1 (5 bases). Germline V gene sequence: CDR1 MGHRA, CDR2 YSYEKL. The CDR3 contains 15 residues. V lost 0 bases and J 4 bases, leaving 12 bases between the germline ends.

The chain joins TRBV6-5 to TRBJ1-4, with no clear D. This CDR3 comprises 12 residues. CDR1 MNHEY and CDR2 SVGAGI come from the germline V gene. With 5 bases removed from V and 7 bases from J, the gap between germline ends came to 8 bases. The CDR3 region is CASSPLGEKLFF. CDR3 nucleotide sequence: TGTGCCAGCAGTCCGCTCGGTGAAAAACTGTTTTTT.

The chain has TRBV18 and TRBJ1-5; a possible D gene is TRBD1 (6 bases). With 3 bases removed from V and 0 bases from J, the gap between germline ends came to 9 bases. The CDR3 is made up of 15 amino acids. Germline CDR1 reads KGHSH; CDR2 reads LQKENI. The CDR3, as DNA: TGTGCCAGCTCACCGGGACACCATAGCAATCAGCCCCAGCATTTT. It is translated as CASSPGHHSNQPQHF.

V usage is TRBV7-2 and J usage is TRBJ2-7; 10 bases align to TRBD2. The CDR3 spans 15 residues. Germline CDR1 is SGHTA and CDR2 is FQGNSA. V trimming: 3 bases; J trimming: 1 base; junction bases outside the gene matches: 3. The CDR3 nucleotides read TGTGCCAGCAGCTTTAGCGGGGGGCGATCCTACGAGCAGTACTTC. This sequence encodes CASSFSGGRSYEQYF.

The CDR3 DNA follows: TGTGCCAGTAGTACGCGGACAGGGGGAGAGACCCAGTACTTC. It yields the protein CASSTRTGGETQYF. The chain combines TRBV19 with TRBJ2-5; 10 bases agree with TRBD1. This CDR3 contains 14 residues. V lost 4 bases and J lost 4; bases outside the gene matches: 3. The germline CDR1 and CDR2 sequences are LNHDA and SQIVND (reference sequence). Combining the CDR3 with reference TRBV19 and TRBJ2-5 gives the whole variable domain DGGITQSPKYLFRKEGQNVTLSCEQNLNHDAMYWYRQDPGQGLRLIYYSQIVNDFQKGDIAEGYSVSREKKESFPLTVTSAQKNPTAFYLCASSTRTGGETQYFGPGTRLLVL.

J is TRBJ1-4 and V is TRBV6-5; D gene unclear. V was pared by 6 bases and J by 3 bases, with 11 bases between. This CDR3 is 14 amino acids long. Germline CDR1 reads MNHEY; CDR2 reads SVGAGI. The CDR3 DNA reads as TGTGCCAGCAGGGCGGACTGGGCTAATGAAAAACTGTTTTTT. Translation gives CASRADWANEKLFF.

V and J are TRBV18 and TRBJ2-2; perhaps TRBD2 as D (6 bases). Germline assignment: CDR1 KGHSH and CDR2 LQKENI. This CDR3 has 14 amino acids. Trimming left V 4 bases short and J 5 bases short, with 11 bases between. This chain's CDR3 is CASSQPGLTGELFF. CDR3 coding DNA: TGTGCCAGCTCACAACCGGGACTTACCGGGGAGCTGTTTTTT.

This rearrangement joins TRBV5-1 to TRBJ2-5; the D is unclear. Germline V CDR1 and CDR2: SGHRS, YFSETQ. The V and J ends lost 4 bases and 4 bases respectively, with 14 bases between them. This CDR3 comprises 14 residues. The DNA of the CDR3 is TGCGCCAGCAGCGCCGTTGTAGCCTCAGAGACCCAGTACTTC. This sequence encodes CASSAVVASETQYF. Supplemented by reference TRBV5-1 and TRBJ2-5, the full variable domain reads KAGVTQTPRYLIKTRGQQVTLSCSPISGHRSVSWYQQTPGQGLQFLFEYFSETQRNKGNFPGRFSGRQFSNSRSEMNVSTLELGDSALYLCASSAVVASETQYFGPGTRLLVL.

This clone is deemed large (0.1 to 1%). The gene calls are TRBV10-3 and TRBJ1-1; TRBD1 is a possible D gene (6 bases). The CDR3 totals 14 residues. Germline CDR1 reads ENHRY; CDR2 reads SYGVKD. Trimming shortened V by 6 bases and J by 3 bases, and 14 bases separated the two germline ends. This chain's CDR3 is CAISAQGLDTEAFF. CDR3 coding DNA: TGTGCCATCAGCGCTCAGGGGTTGGACACTGAAGCTTTCTTT.

The V call is TRBV30, the J call TRBJ2-7, with TRBD1 identical over 7 bases. This CDR3 region has 15 residues. Trimming removed 2 bases from V and 0 bases from J; junction bases left unmatched: 7. Germline V CDR1 and CDR2: GTSNPN, SVGIG (reference sequence). For the CDR3, the DNA is TGTGCCTGGAGTAAGGAGACAGGGCCCTCCTACGAGCAGTACTTC. Residues: CAWSKETGPSYEQYF.

The sample holds one count of this clone. The gene calls are TRBV29-1 and TRBJ2-3; 8 positions agree with TRBD1. The CDR3 totals 15 residues. CDR1 is SQVTM and CDR2 is ANQGSEA in the germline V gene. The V and J ends lost 4 bases and 3 bases, in that order; junction bases with no gene match: 9. Here the CDR3 reads CSVGPGQGRTDTQYF. For the CDR3, the DNA is TGCAGCGTTGGCCCCGGACAGGGACGAACAGATACGCAGTATTTT.

This chain links TRBV5-3 with TRBJ2-6; 11 bases are a match to TRBD1. TRBV5-3 is an open reading frame whose function is uncertain. The length of the CDR3 is 17 residues. Trimming took 4 bases from V and 3 from J; bases not matched to a gene: 6. As DNA, the CDR3 is TGTGCCAGAAGCGCCGGGACAGGGGGTAGTGGGGCCAACGTCCTGACTTTC. Translating gives CARSAGTGGSGANVLTF.

The chain uses TRBV19 and TRBJ1-4; 8 bases agree with TRBD1. The CDR3 is made up of 16 amino acids. V shed 5 bases, J shed 6 bases, and the junction held 11 bases outside the gene matches. From germline, CDR1 is LNHDA and CDR2 SQIVND (reference sequence). The CDR3, as DNA: TGTGCCAGTAGTCCAGGGGGCGCAGGGTCCTATGAAAAACTGTTTTTT. Translation gives CASSPGGAGSYEKLFF.

The genes are TRBV6-6 and TRBJ2-3, with D tentatively TRBD2 (7 bases). Looked up from germline, CDR1 is MNHNY and CDR2 is SVGAGI (reference sequence). V was clipped by 7 bases and J by 1 base, with 12 bases between them. CDR3 length: 14 residues. The CDR3: CASNWGGGTDTQYF. The CDR3 nucleotides are TGTGCCAGCAATTGGGGGGGCGGCACAGATACGCAGTATTTT.

The J gene is TRBJ1-1, the V gene TRBV4-2; D might be TRBD1 (5 bases). V dropped 3 bases and J dropped 6 bases, with 14 bases sitting between them. Germline CDR1 LGHNA, CDR2 YNFKEQ. CDR3 length: 14 amino acids. CDR3 DNA sequence: TGTGCCAGCAGCCAGTCGGCAGGGTACGCTGAAGCTTTCTTT. Its protein product is CASSQSAGYAEAFF.

This clone has a handful of counts. The rearrangement joins TRBV11-3 to TRBJ2-7; 8 bases line up with TRBD1. Germline values: CDR1 SGHNT, CDR2 YENEEA. The CDR3 is made up of 13 amino acids. V lost 5 bases to trimming and J lost 3 bases; unmatched junction nucleotides: 3. The DNA for the CDR3 is TGTGCCAGCAGCCCGGGACAGGACTACGAGCAGTACTTC. Residues: CASSPGQDYEQYF.

The chain is built from TRBV30 and TRBJ2-7; D gene ambiguous. The germline CDR1 and CDR2 sequences are GTSNPN and SVGIG (reference sequence). Between the trimmed V and J ends, which lost 1 base and 2 bases, there was a span of 12 bases. There are 14 residues in the CDR3. CDR3 protein: CAWSGKHRAYEQYF. As DNA, the CDR3 is TGTGCCTGGAGTGGAAAACACAGAGCCTACGAGCAGTACTTC.